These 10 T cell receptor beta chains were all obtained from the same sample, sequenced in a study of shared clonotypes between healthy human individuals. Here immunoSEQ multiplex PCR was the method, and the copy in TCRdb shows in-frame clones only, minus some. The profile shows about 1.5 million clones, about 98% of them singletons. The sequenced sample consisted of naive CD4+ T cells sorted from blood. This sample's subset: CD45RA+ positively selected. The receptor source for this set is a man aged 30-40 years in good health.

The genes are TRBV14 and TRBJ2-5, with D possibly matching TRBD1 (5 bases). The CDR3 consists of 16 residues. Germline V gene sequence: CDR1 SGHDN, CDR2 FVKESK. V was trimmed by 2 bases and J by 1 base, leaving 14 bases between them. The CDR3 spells CASSQLQTALQETQYF. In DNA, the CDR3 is TGTGCCAGCAGCCAACTACAGACAGCCCTCCAAGAGACCCAGTACTTC.

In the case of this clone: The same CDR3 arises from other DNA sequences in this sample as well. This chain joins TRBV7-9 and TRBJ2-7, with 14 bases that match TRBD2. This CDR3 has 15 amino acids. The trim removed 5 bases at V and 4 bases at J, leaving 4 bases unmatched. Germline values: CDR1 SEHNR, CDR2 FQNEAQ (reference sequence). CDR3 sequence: CASSPGTSGSYEQYF. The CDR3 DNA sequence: TGTGCCAGCAGCCCCGGGACTAGCGGGAGTTACGAGCAGTACTTC. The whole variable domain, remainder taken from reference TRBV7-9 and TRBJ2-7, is DTGVSQNPRHKITKRGQNVTFRCDPISEHNRLYWYRQTLGQGPEFLTYFQNEAQLEKSRLLSDRFSAERPKGSFSTLEIQRTEQGDSAMYLCASSPGTSGSYEQYFGPGTRLTVT.

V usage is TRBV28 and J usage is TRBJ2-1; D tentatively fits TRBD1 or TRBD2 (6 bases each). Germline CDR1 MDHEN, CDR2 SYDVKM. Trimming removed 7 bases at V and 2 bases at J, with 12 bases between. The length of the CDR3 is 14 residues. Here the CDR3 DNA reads TGTGCCAGCACCGAACGGGGGCCCTACAATGAGCAGTTCTTC. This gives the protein CASTERGPYNEQFF.

This chain's CDR3 is CASSLVAKNIQYF. CDR3 DNA: TGTGCCAGCAGCCTAGTAGCCAAAAACATTCAGTACTTC. The chain has TRBV11-2 and TRBJ2-4; D is undetermined. The CDR3 is 13 residues long. V lost 5 bases and J lost 0, with 5 bases in between. From germline, CDR1 is SGHAT and CDR2 FQNNGV. The full variable domain, its missing parts supplied by reference TRBV11-2 and TRBJ2-4, is EAGVAQSPRYKIIEKRQSVAFWCNPISGHATLYWYQQILGQGPKLLIQFQNNGVVDDSQLPKDRFSAERLKGVDSTLKIQPAKLEDSAVYLCASSLVAKNIQYFGAGTRLSVL.

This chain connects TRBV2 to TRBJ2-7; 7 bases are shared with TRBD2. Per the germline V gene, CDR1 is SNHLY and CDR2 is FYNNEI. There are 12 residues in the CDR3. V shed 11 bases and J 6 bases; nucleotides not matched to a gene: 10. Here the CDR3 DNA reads TGTGCCGCGAGAGGGGAGGGGCGCGAGCAGTACTTC. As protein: CAARGEGREQYF.

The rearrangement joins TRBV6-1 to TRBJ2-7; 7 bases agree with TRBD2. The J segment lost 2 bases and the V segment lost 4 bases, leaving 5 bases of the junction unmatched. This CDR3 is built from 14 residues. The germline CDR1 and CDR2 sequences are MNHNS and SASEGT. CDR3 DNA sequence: TGTGCCAGCAGTGTGGGGACTAAAACCTACGAGCAGTACTTC. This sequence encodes CASSVGTKTYEQYF.

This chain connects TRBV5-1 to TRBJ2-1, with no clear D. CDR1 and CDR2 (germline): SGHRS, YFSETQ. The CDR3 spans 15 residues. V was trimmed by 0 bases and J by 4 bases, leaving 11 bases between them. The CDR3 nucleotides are TGCGCCAGCAGCTTGGACAGCCATCTTTACAATGAGCAGTTCTTC. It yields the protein CASSLDSHLYNEQFF. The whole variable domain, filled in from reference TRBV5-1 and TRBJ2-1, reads KAGVTQTPRYLIKTRGQQVTLSCSPISGHRSVSWYQQTPGQGLQFLFEYFSETQRNKGNFPGRFSGRQFSNSRSEMNVSTLELGDSALYLCASSLDSHLYNEQFFGPGTRLTVL.

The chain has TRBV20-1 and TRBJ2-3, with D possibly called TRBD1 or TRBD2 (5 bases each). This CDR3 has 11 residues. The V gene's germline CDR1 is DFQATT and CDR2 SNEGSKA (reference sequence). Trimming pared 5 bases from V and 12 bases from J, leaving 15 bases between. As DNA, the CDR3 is TGCAGTGCTCAAACGGGACCCCGACAGTATTTT. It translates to CSAQTGPRQYF.

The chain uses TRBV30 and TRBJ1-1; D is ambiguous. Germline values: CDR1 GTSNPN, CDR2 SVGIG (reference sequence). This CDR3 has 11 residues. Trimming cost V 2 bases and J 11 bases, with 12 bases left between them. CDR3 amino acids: CAWSNGGFAFF. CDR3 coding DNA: TGTGCCTGGAGTAATGGAGGATTCGCTTTCTTT.

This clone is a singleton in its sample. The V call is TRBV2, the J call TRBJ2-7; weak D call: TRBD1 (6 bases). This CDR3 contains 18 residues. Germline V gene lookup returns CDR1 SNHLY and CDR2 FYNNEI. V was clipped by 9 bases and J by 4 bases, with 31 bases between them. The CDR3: CASRLPEQGEKTWYEQYF. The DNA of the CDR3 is TGTGCCAGTAGACTTCCCGAACAGGGAGAAAAAACCTGGTACGAGCAGTACTTC. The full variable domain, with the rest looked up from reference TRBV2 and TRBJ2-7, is EPEVTQTPSHQVTQMGQEVILRCVPISNHLYFYWYRQILGQKVEFLVSFYNNEISEKSEIFDDQFSVERPDGSNFTLKIRSTKLEDSAMYFCASRLPEQGEKTWYEQYFGPGTRLTVT.